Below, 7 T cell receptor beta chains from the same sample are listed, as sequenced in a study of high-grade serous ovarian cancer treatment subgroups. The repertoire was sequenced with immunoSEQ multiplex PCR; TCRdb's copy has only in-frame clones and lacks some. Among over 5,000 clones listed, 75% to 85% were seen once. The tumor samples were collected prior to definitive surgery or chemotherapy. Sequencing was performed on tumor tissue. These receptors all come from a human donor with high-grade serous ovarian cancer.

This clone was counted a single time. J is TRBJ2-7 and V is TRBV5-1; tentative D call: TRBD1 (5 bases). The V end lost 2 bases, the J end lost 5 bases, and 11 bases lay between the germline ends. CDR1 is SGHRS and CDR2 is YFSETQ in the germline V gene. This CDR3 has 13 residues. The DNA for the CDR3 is TGCGCCAGCAGCTTACAGGAGATAGACGAGCAGTACTTC. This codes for CASSLQEIDEQYF.

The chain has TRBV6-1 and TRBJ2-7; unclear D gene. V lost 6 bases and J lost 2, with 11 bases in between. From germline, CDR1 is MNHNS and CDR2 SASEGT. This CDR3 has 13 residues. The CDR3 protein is CASRPGNTYEQYF. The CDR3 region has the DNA TGTGCCAGCAGGCCTGGAAATACCTACGAGCAGTACTTC.

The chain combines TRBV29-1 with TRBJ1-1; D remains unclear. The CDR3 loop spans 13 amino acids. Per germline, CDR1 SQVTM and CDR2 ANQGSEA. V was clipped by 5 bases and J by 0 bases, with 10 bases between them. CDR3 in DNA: TGCAGCGTTTATAGGTATATGAACACTGAAGCTTTCTTT. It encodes CSVYRYMNTEAFF.

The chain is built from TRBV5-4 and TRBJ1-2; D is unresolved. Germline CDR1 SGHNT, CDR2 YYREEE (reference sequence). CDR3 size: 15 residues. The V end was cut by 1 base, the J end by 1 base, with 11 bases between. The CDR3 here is CASSLMGGFNYGYTF. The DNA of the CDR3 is TGTGCCAGCAGCTTGATGGGAGGGTTTAACTATGGCTACACCTTC.

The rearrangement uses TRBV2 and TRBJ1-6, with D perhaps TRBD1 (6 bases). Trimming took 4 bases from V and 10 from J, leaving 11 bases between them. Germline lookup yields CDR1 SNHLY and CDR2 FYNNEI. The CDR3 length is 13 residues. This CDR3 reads CASSGRQGSPLHF. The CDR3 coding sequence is TGTGCCAGCAGTGGAAGGCAGGGGTCACCCCTCCACTTT.

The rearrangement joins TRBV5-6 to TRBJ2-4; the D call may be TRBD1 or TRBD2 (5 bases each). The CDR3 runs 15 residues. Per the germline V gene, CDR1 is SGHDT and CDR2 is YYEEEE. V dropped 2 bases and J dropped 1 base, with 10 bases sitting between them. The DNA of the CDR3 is TGTGCCAGCAGCTTCCGAGGGACGGCCAAAAACATTCAGTACTTC. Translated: CASSFRGTAKNIQYF.

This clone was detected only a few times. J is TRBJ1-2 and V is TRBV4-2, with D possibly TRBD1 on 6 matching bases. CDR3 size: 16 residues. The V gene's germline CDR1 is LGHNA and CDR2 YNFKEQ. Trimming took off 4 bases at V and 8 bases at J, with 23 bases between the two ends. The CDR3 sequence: CASSLEGEEVRIGYTF. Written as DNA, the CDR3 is TGTGCCAGCAGCCTGGAGGGGGAGGAAGTTCGTATAGGCTACACCTTC.